A single sample is the source of the 24 T cell receptor beta chains below, sequenced in a study of cytomegalovirus exposure and HLA in healthy donors. A multiplex PCR was run with 60 Vbeta primers and 13 Jbeta primers. Sequenced by immunoSEQ multiplex PCR; TCRdb stores in-frame clones only, minus some. The sample lists 150,000 to 200,000 clones, 60% to 85% occurring once. The sequencing sample was made of PBMCs. These receptors all come from a woman aged 40 to 50 in good health and CMV-seronegative.

This clone was recorded a few times. The V and J genes are TRBV6-5 and TRBJ1-6; TRBD1 is a possible D gene (5 bases). This CDR3 comprises 15 residues. The V gene's germline CDR1 is MNHEY and CDR2 SVGAGI. Trimming cost V 6 bases and J 11 bases, with 20 bases left between them. This CDR3 reads CASSSSDGGGAPLHF. The CDR3 DNA follows: TGTGCCAGCAGCTCCTCGGACGGCGGAGGGGCACCCCTCCACTTT.

The chain joins TRBV29-1 to TRBJ1-2; 10 bases agree with TRBD1. Trimming removed 6 bases from V and 7 bases from J; junction bases left unmatched: 8. The CDR3 length is 13 residues. CDR1 and CDR2 (germline): SQVTM, ANQGSEA. The CDR3 DNA sequence: TGCAGCGTGGAGGGACAGGGGTTGGGTGGCTACACCTTC. Its protein is CSVEGQGLGGYTF. Drawing the rest from reference TRBV29-1 and TRBJ1-2, the complete variable domain is SAVISQKPSRDICQRGTSLTIQCQVDSQVTMMFWYRQQPGQSLTLIATANQGSEATYESGFVIDKFPISRPNLTFSTLTVSNMSPEDSSIYLCSVEGQGLGGYTFGSGTRLTVV.

This chain joins TRBV4-1 and TRBJ1-4; 7 bases are a match to TRBD1. V gave up 3 bases and J gave up 8 bases; unmatched junction bases: 12. In germline, CDR1 is MGHRA, CDR2 YSYEKL. The CDR3 is 16 amino acids. Here the CDR3 DNA reads TGCGCCAGCAGCCAGGTCCTTCCAGGGGGGCGGGAAAAACTGTTTTTT. Encoded protein: CASSQVLPGGREKLFF.

This chain connects TRBV2 to TRBJ1-1, with a weak D call TRBD1 (6 bases). V was cut by 3 bases and J by 2 bases, with 10 bases left in between. This CDR3 region has 14 residues. Germline loops: CDR1 SNHLY, CDR2 FYNNEI. The CDR3 loop reads CASSDAGTNTEAFF. CDR3 sequence (DNA): TGTGCCAGCAGTGATGCAGGGACAAACACTGAAGCTTTCTTT.

This CDR3 reads CASSQVTGSWSGYTF. The CDR3 DNA is TGCGCCAGCAGCCAAGTAACAGGGAGCTGGAGTGGCTACACCTTC. The chain couples TRBV4-1 to TRBJ1-2; a weak D match, TRBD1 (6 bases). The germline V gene encodes CDR1 MGHRA and CDR2 YSYEKL. With 1 base removed from V and 7 bases from J, the gap between germline ends came to 16 bases. This CDR3 contains 15 residues.

The table lists this clone with a few counts. The genes are TRBV2 and TRBJ2-2; D may be TRBD2 (6 bases). Deletions cut 6 bases from V and 5 bases from J, with 10 bases between. Germline V CDR1 and CDR2: SNHLY, FYNNEI. The CDR3 covers 13 residues. CDR3 nucleotide sequence: TGTGCCAGCAGGGGGGACTGGACCGGGGAGCTGTTTTTT. The encoded protein is CASRGDWTGELFF.

The chain is built from TRBV7-8 and TRBJ2-2; 7 bases are a match to TRBD1. This CDR3 has 15 amino acids. V shed 4 bases and J 1 base; nucleotides not matched to a gene: 3. The germline V gene encodes CDR1 SGHVS and CDR2 FQNEAQ. This CDR3 is CASSSHRGNTGELFF. CDR3 in DNA: TGTGCCAGCAGCTCCCACAGGGGGAACACCGGGGAGCTGTTTTTT.

The J gene is TRBJ1-2, the V gene TRBV6-6; tentative D call: TRBD1 (6 bases). The germline V gene encodes CDR1 MNHNY and CDR2 SVGAGI (reference sequence). CDR3 size: 14 residues. V was shortened by 6 bases and J by 5 bases, with 16 bases between the two germline ends. The DNA of the CDR3 is TGTGCCAGCAGCCCGCGGACAGACCAATATGGCTACACCTTC. Residues: CASSPRTDQYGYTF.

The CDR3 coding sequence is TGTGCCAGCTCACCCCCAGGGAGGGATACAGATACGCAGTATTTT. Protein product: CASSPPGRDTDTQYF. The chain recombines TRBV18 with TRBJ2-3, with TRBD2 matching over 7 bases. The CDR3 is 15 amino acids. V dropped 3 bases and J dropped 3; count of bases not matched to a gene: 6. Germline lookup yields CDR1 KGHSH and CDR2 LQKENI.

This chain joins TRBV10-1 and TRBJ2-7; 9 nucleotides match TRBD1. This CDR3 contains 15 residues. The junction had 11 bases not matched to a gene; V was cut back by 9 bases and J by 2 bases. Germline V gene sequence: CDR1 WNHNN, CDR2 SYGVQD (reference sequence). In DNA, the CDR3 is TGCGCCAGAACTTTACCGGGACAGGGTCCCTACGAGCAGTACTTC. Amino acid sequence: CARTLPGQGPYEQYF.

The sample holds a few counts of this clone. In DNA form, the CDR3 reads TGTGCCAGCAGCTTATCCCTAGCGGGGTCCCACAATGAGCAGTTCTTC. Translation gives CASSLSLAGSHNEQFF. The chain joins TRBV7-9 to TRBJ2-1, with 9 bases identical to TRBD2. The CDR3 extends over 16 amino acids. With 2 bases clipped from V and 5 bases from J, the junction kept 7 bases outside the gene matches. Germline V CDR1 and CDR2: SEHNR, FQNEAQ (reference sequence).

A few counts support this clone. J is TRBJ2-3 and V is TRBV6-1, with D possibly TRBD2 on 6 matching bases. The CDR3 has 14 amino acids. The germline V gene encodes CDR1 MNHNS and CDR2 SASEGT. V dropped 5 bases and J dropped 6 bases, with 15 bases sitting between them. The CDR3 is CASSREAGRDTQYF. The CDR3, as DNA: TGTGCCAGCAGTAGGGAGGCAGGGCGGGATACGCAGTATTTT.

This clone occurred once. The chain uses TRBV6-4 and TRBJ1-5; no clear D. The CDR3 is 10 residues long. V was shortened by 10 bases and J by 8 bases, with 9 bases between the two germline ends. CDR1 is MRHNA and CDR2 is SNTAGT in the germline V gene. The CDR3 sequence is CATIRKPQHF. The CDR3 nucleotides are TGTGCCACTATTCGTAAGCCCCAGCATTTT.

This chain links TRBV6-1 with TRBJ1-1, with D tentatively TRBD1 (6 bases). The length of the CDR3 is 14 residues. With 1 base removed from V and 3 bases from J, the gap between germline ends came to 9 bases. Looked up from germline, CDR1 is MNHNS and CDR2 is SASEGT. CDR3 sequence: CASSEVRGYTEAFF. The DNA of the CDR3 is TGTGCCAGCAGTGAAGTTAGGGGGTACACTGAAGCTTTCTTT.

This clone was found once. The chain has TRBV9 and TRBJ2-2, with 7 bases fitting TRBD1. There are 13 residues in the CDR3. Trimming removed 6 bases from V and 7 bases from J; junction bases left unmatched: 6. Per germline, CDR1 SGDLS and CDR2 YYNGEE. This CDR3 is CASNYQGDGELFF. In DNA form, the CDR3 reads TGTGCCAGCAACTATCAGGGGGACGGGGAGCTGTTTTTT.

The rearrangement links TRBV4-1 to TRBJ1-2, with D hard to call. Trimming took off 4 bases at V and 0 bases at J, with 12 bases between the two ends. Looked up from germline, CDR1 is MGHRA and CDR2 is YSYEKL. This CDR3 spans 15 amino acids. The CDR3 DNA sequence: TGCGCCAGCAGCCGAGGACGGGGAGCTAACTATGGCTACACCTTC. Amino acids: CASSRGRGANYGYTF.

As for this clone: Its ends do not fully match the called genes, so a read error is possible. The chain uses TRBV29-1 and TRBJ2-2; weak D call: TRBD2 (6 bases). Germline values: CDR1 SQVTM, CDR2 ANQGSEA. This CDR3 has 15 residues. The CDR3: CSAPGGGGNTGGLFF. The CDR3 DNA reads as TGCAGCGCCCCCGGAGGTGGGGGGAACACCGGGGGGCTGTTTTTT.

The V call is TRBV29-1, the J call TRBJ2-1, with 13 positions matching TRBD2. Germline CDR1 and CDR2: SQVTM and ANQGSEA. The CDR3 contains 15 residues. The ends lost 0 bases at V and 8 bases at J; junction bases unmatched: 4. CDR3 DNA sequence: TGCAGCGTTGAAGACGCACTAGCGGGGGGGGATGAGCAGTTCTTC. Residues: CSVEDALAGGDEQFF.

This clone occurred once. This sequence joins TRBV5-6 and TRBJ1-5, with 9 positions matching TRBD1. The CDR3 has 14 amino acids. The V gene end was trimmed by 3 bases and the J gene end by 4 bases; junction bases not matched to a gene: 2. The germline CDR1 and CDR2 sequences are SGHDT and YYEEEE. The CDR3 DNA reads TGTGCCAGCAGCTGGACAGGGGCGAATCAGCCCCAGCATTTT. It encodes CASSWTGANQPQHF.

The chain has TRBV28 and TRBJ1-5; tentative D call: TRBD1 (5 bases). Germline CDR1 and CDR2: MDHEN and SYDVKM. Trimming took off 8 bases at V and 8 bases at J, with 19 bases between the two ends. The CDR3 consists of 14 residues. The CDR3 spells CASSRQGFLEPQHF. Written as DNA, the CDR3 is TGTGCCAGCTCTCGGCAGGGCTTCTTGGAGCCCCAGCATTTT. Filled out from reference TRBV28 and TRBJ1-5, the complete variable domain reads DVKVTQSSRYLVKRTGEKVFLECVQDMDHENMFWYRQDPGLGLRLIYFSYDVKMKEKGDIPEGYSVSREKKERFSLILESASTNQTSMYLCASSRQGFLEPQHFGDGTRLSIL.

The chain has TRBV7-7 and TRBJ1-1; D not certain. The CDR3 is 13 residues long. The ends were cut back, 5 bases at V and 3 bases at J, with 10 bases in the middle. Germline CDR1 is SSHAT and CDR2 is FNYEAQ (reference sequence). The CDR3: CASSRYSDTEAFF. Here the CDR3 DNA reads TGTGCCAGCAGCCGGTATTCGGACACTGAAGCTTTCTTT.

This chain links TRBV28 with TRBJ1-6, with D unclear. CDR1 MDHEN and CDR2 SYDVKM come from the germline V gene. This CDR3 region has 11 residues. Deletions cut 3 bases from V and 10 bases from J, with 4 bases between. DNA for the CDR3: TGTGCCAGCAGTTTCGGGTCACCCCTCCACTTT. Translating gives CASSFGSPLHF.

The rearrangement links TRBV6-1 to TRBJ2-7; no reliable D call. Germline V gives CDR1 MNHNS, CDR2 SASEGT. Between the trimmed V and J ends, which lost 3 bases and 2 bases, there was a span of 11 bases. The CDR3 runs to 14 residues. In nucleotides, the CDR3 is TGTGCCAGCAGTGATAGTCATCTTACCTACGAGCAGTACTTC. As protein: CASSDSHLTYEQYF.

The rearrangement joins TRBV19 to TRBJ2-1; D is possibly TRBD1 (5 bases). CDR1 is LNHDA and CDR2 is SQIVND in the germline V gene (reference sequence). The CDR3 sequence is 13 residues long. The germline V and J ends were trimmed by 5 bases and 4 bases, with 9 bases remaining between them. The CDR3 loop reads CASSLPGYNEQFF. The CDR3 nucleotides are TGTGCCAGTAGTCTCCCAGGGTACAATGAGCAGTTCTTC.